This TCR beta chain comes out of a study of immune evolution from preneoplasia to lung adenocarcinoma. Resections took place in Japan or China from about 2013 to 2017. Germline V gene data show CDR1 as DFQATT and CDR2 as SNEGSKA (reference sequence). V was shortened by 3 bases and J by 5 bases, with 7 bases between the two germline ends. The length of the CDR3 is 11 residues. Clones were read by immunoSEQ multiplex PCR, and TCRdb kept only the in-frame ones, dropping some. The data hold several thousand clones, with 60% to 80% observed a single time. This TCR came from a person aged 65-85 years with lung adenocarcinoma. The chain couples TRBV20-1 to TRBJ1-1; D call uncertain. Sequencing was done on a sample of FFPE minimally invasive lung adenocarcinoma tissue. The CDR3 DNA reads as TGCAGTGCTAGGGAAGCGACTGAAGCTTTCTTT. Translating it yields CSAREATEAFF.